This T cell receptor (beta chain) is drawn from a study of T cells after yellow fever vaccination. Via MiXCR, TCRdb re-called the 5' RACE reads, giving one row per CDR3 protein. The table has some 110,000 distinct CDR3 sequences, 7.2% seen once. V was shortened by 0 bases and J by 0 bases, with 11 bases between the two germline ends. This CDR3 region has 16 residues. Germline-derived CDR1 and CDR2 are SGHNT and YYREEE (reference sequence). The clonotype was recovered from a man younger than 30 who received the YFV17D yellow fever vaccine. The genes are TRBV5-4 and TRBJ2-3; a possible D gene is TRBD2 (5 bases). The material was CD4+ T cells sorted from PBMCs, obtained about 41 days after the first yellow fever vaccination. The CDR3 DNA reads TGTGCCAGCAGCTTGGGAAAGCGGTATAGCACAGATACGCAGTATTTT. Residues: CASSLGKRYSTDTQYF.